The 20 T cell receptor beta chains below were found in one sample sequenced in a study of T cell changes during pregnancy in multiple sclerosis (dated by TCRdb to about 2019). The library was produced with the immunoSEQ multiplex PCR assay. Imported from immuneACCESS, the table was reduced by TCRdb to in-frame sequences with V and J called. These copies leave out some clones; in studies compared against another copy, an unresolved V gene accounts for under half, and the cause of the remainder is not known. The table for this sample lists roughly 50,000 clones; roughly 92% of them were counted only once. About 0.7% of the sample is held by the ten biggest clonotypes. The source material was CD4+ T cells from peripheral blood mononuclear cells, sampled in the third trimester of pregnancy. All receptors come from a female donor with multiple sclerosis, enrolled in a pregnancy study.

The genes are TRBV29-1 and TRBJ2-2; 7 positions agree with TRBD1. There are 13 residues in the CDR3. The V and J ends lost 6 bases and 5 bases, in that order; junction bases with no gene match: 6. In germline, CDR1 is SQVTM, CDR2 ANQGSEA. The DNA for the CDR3 is TGCAGCGTGGATCGACAGGGAACCGGGGAGCTGTTTTTT. Translated, it gives CSVDRQGTGELFF.

The chain employs TRBV6-5 and TRBJ1-4; 9 bases are a match to TRBD1. Germline V gene data show CDR1 as MNHEY and CDR2 as SVGAGI. This CDR3 region has 15 residues. Losses at the gene ends were 0 bases for V and 5 bases for J; bases not matched to a gene: 1. The CDR3 nucleotides are TGTGCCAGCAGTTACTCGACAGGGGGGAATGAAAAACTGTTTTTT. It yields the protein CASSYSTGGNEKLFF.

The gene calls are TRBV11-2 and TRBJ1-2; the D is unclear. The length of the CDR3 is 14 residues. The germline V and J ends were trimmed by 0 bases and 2 bases, with 7 bases remaining between them. CDR1 and CDR2 (germline): SGHAT, FQNNGV. The CDR3 region has the DNA TGTGCCAGCAGCTTAGATACAGAGAACTATGGCTACACCTTC. Amino acid sequence: CASSLDTENYGYTF.

The chain has TRBV5-4 and TRBJ2-1, with 8 bases lining up with TRBD2. Trimming took 1 base from V and 2 from J; bases not matched to a gene: 2. The germline gives CDR1 SGHNT, CDR2 YYREEE (reference sequence). The CDR3 totals 15 residues. The CDR3 nucleotides are TGTGCCAGCAGCTTGAGCGGGAGCACCTACAATGAGCAGTTCTTC. Encoded protein: CASSLSGSTYNEQFF.

This sequence joins TRBV28 and TRBJ1-1; tentatively, D is TRBD1 (5 bases). CDR1 and CDR2 (germline): MDHEN, SYDVKM. V gave up 2 bases and J gave up 6 bases, with 13 bases separating them. The CDR3 length is 14 residues. The CDR3 nucleotides are TGTGCCAGCAGTTTAGTCCAGGGCCAGGCTGAAGCTTTCTTT. Amino acids: CASSLVQGQAEAFF.

The chain has TRBV2 and TRBJ2-1; the match to TRBD2 covers 12 bases. CDR1 and CDR2 from the germline V gene are SNHLY and FYNNEI. J gave up 0 bases and V 8 bases, and 20 bases lay outside the gene matches. The CDR3 contains 21 residues. This CDR3 reads CASALIAVGLAGRSSYNEQFF. The CDR3, as DNA: TGTGCCAGCGCCCTGATAGCGGTTGGACTAGCGGGGAGGAGCTCCTACAATGAGCAGTTCTTC.

With respect to this clone: The germline gene is not matched at one end of the junction; a read error may be the cause. The V and J genes are TRBV2 and TRBJ1-2; TRBD1 is a possible D gene (6 bases). Germline CDR1 is SNHLY and CDR2 is FYNNEI. The CDR3 runs to 12 residues. CDR3 protein: CASRESGTHYTF. The CDR3 DNA follows: TGTGCCAGCCGTGAGTCCGGGACACACTACACCTTC. Supplemented by reference TRBV2 and TRBJ1-2, the full variable domain reads EPEVTQTPSHQVTQMGQEVILRCVPISNHLYFYWYRQILGQKVEFLVSFYNNEISEKSEIFDDQFSVERPDGSNFTLKIRSTKLEDSAMYFCASRESGTHYTFGSGTRLTVV.

This clone was picked up one time. V gene TRBV7-2 combines with J gene TRBJ2-5; 8 bases are a match to TRBD2. The CDR3 has 16 amino acids. CDR1 is SGHTA and CDR2 is FQGNSA in the germline V gene. V gave up 3 bases and J gave up 4 bases; unmatched junction bases: 10. The CDR3 protein is CASSLRTSFVGETQYF. The CDR3 nucleotides read TGTGCCAGCAGCTTGAGGACTAGCTTTGTGGGAGAGACCCAGTACTTC.

The chain combines TRBV6-1 with TRBJ2-7, with 8 nucleotides matching TRBD1. Germline CDR1 and CDR2: MNHNS and SASEGT. This CDR3 region has 15 residues. V was pared by 6 bases and J by 10 bases, with 17 bases of the junction left unmatched. The CDR3 loop reads CASSDQGAPTGYQYF. The CDR3 DNA follows: TGTGCCAGCAGCGACCAGGGGGCCCCCACAGGGTACCAGTACTTC.

This clone has only a few counts. The genes are TRBV30 and TRBJ2-1; D gene uncertain. V dropped 3 bases and J dropped 8 bases, with 8 bases sitting between them. This CDR3 region has 11 residues. Germline CDR1 reads GTSNPN; CDR2 reads SVGIG (reference sequence). The CDR3 nucleotides read TGTGCCTGGAGGAGGTTTGATGAGCAGTTCTTC. Encoded protein: CAWRRFDEQFF.

The V call is TRBV15, the J call TRBJ1-5; D is possibly TRBD1 (6 bases). V was pared by 4 bases and J by 3 bases, with 10 bases between. CDR3 length equals 14 residues. Looked up from germline, CDR1 is LNHNV and CDR2 is YYDKDF (reference sequence). The CDR3 spells CATSKQGPNQPQHF. The CDR3 DNA reads TGTGCCACCAGCAAACAGGGACCCAATCAGCCCCAGCATTTT.

The rearrangement joins TRBV5-4 to TRBJ2-2, with 7 bases lining up with TRBD1. V was pared by 9 bases and J by 2 bases, with 7 bases of the junction left unmatched. This CDR3 is built from 14 residues. Germline V gene lookup returns CDR1 SGHNT and CDR2 YYREEE (reference sequence). CDR3 sequence (DNA): TGTGCCACTATAGGGACAGCTAACACCGGGGAGCTGTTTTTT. It codes for CATIGTANTGELFF.

The chain is built from TRBV6-5 and TRBJ1-5; TRBD1 matches 8 bases. CDR3 length: 15 amino acids. The trim removed 8 bases at V and 4 bases at J, leaving 10 bases unmatched. From germline, CDR1 is MNHEY and CDR2 SVGAGI. The CDR3 protein is CASRLLDRVNQPQHF. In DNA, the CDR3 is TGTGCCAGCCGCCTCTTGGACAGGGTAAATCAGCCCCAGCATTTT.

The J gene is TRBJ1-1, the V gene TRBV19; 12 nucleotides line up with TRBD1. Germline V lookup: CDR1 LNHDA, CDR2 SQIVND (reference sequence). The CDR3 covers 17 residues. V gave up 6 bases and J gave up 0 bases; unmatched junction bases: 8. The CDR3 protein is CASRLRDRGQMNTEAFF. CDR3 DNA: TGTGCCAGTAGGCTCCGGGACAGGGGGCAGATGAACACTGAAGCTTTCTTT.

This chain links TRBV5-1 with TRBJ2-2, with D possibly being TRBD1 (6 bases). The CDR3 length is 16 residues. The germline V gene has CDR1 SGHRS and CDR2 YFSETQ. The V end was cut by 1 base, the J end by 0 bases, with 10 bases between. As DNA, the CDR3 is TGCGCCAGCAGCTTGACTACAGGGACGAACACCGGGGAGCTGTTTTTT. Translation gives CASSLTTGTNTGELFF.

The chain has TRBV15 and TRBJ2-1; no firm D call. Trimming removed 0 bases at V and 0 bases at J, with 9 bases between. Germline lookup yields CDR1 LNHNV and CDR2 YYDKDF (reference sequence). This CDR3 region has 16 residues. CDR3 in amino acids: CATSRDAVSSYNEQFF. CDR3 bases: TGTGCCACCAGCAGAGATGCAGTAAGCTCCTACAATGAGCAGTTCTTC.

The V call is TRBV5-4, the J call TRBJ2-5; 11 bases agree with TRBD2. The CDR3 runs 15 residues. With 2 bases clipped from V and 9 bases from J, the junction kept 9 bases outside the gene matches. Germline V gene data show CDR1 as SGHNT and CDR2 as YYREEE (reference sequence). CDR3 in amino acids: CASSFQLAGDKSQYF. In DNA, the CDR3 is TGTGCCAGCAGCTTCCAACTAGCGGGAGATAAGTCCCAGTACTTC.

The chain joins TRBV2 to TRBJ1-2; D is unclear. The V gene's germline CDR1 is SNHLY and CDR2 FYNNEI. The CDR3 has 12 residues. Trimming removed 2 bases at V and 4 bases at J, with 5 bases between. CDR3 residues: CASSEPLYGYTF. Here the CDR3 DNA reads TGTGCCAGCAGTGAACCACTCTATGGCTACACCTTC.

The V gene is TRBV14, the J gene TRBJ2-2; 7 bases map to TRBD2. The CDR3 is made up of 16 amino acids. Germline V CDR1 and CDR2: SGHDN, FVKESK. After removal of 5 bases from V and 5 bases from J, the junction contained 11 bases not matched to a gene. The CDR3 bases are TGTGCCAGCAGCTCTCAGCGGGACCTGAGGACCGGGGAGCTGTTTTTT. Its translation: CASSSQRDLRTGELFF.

The gene calls are TRBV9 and TRBJ2-2, with a possible D match to TRBD2 (6 bases). This CDR3 contains 17 residues. V was cut by 4 bases and J by 2 bases, with 18 bases left in between. Germline V gives CDR1 SGDLS, CDR2 YYNGEE. The CDR3 DNA follows: TGTGCCAGCAGCCCTCCCCGGGGGACTCTCAACACCGGGGAGCTGTTTTTT. It is translated as CASSPPRGTLNTGELFF.